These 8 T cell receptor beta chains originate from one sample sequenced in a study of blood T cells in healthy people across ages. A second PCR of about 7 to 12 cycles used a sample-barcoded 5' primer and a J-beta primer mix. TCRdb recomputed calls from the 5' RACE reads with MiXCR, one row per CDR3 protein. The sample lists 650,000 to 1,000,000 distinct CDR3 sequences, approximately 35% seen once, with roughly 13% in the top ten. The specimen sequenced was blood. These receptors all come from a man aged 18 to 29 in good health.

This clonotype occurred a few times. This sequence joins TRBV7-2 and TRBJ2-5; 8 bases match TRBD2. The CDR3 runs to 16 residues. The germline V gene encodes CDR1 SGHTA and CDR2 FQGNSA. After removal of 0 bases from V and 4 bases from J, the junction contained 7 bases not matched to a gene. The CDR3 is CASSLASTGGLETQYF. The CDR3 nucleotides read TGTGCCAGCAGCTTAGCTTCTACGGGGGGGCTAGAGACCCAGTACTTC. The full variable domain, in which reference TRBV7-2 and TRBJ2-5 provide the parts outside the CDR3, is GAGVSQSPSNKVTEKGKDVELRCDPISGHTALYWYRQSLGQGLEFLIYFQGNSAPDKSGLPSDRFSAERTGGSVSTLTIQRTQQEDSAVYLCASSLASTGGLETQYFGPGTRLLVL.

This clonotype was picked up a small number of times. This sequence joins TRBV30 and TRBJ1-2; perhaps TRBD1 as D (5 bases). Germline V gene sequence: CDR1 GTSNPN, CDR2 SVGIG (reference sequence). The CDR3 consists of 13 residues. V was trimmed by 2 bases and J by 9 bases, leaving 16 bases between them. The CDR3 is CAWSFEQGGSYTF. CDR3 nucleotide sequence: TGTGCCTGGAGTTTCGAGCAGGGCGGGAGCTACACCTTC.

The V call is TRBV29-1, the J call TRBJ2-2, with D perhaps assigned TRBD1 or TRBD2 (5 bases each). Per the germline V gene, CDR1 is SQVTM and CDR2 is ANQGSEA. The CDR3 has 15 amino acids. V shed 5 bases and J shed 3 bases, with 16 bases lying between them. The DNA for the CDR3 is TGCAGCGTTCCCCAACCAGGGACGGACACCGGGGAGCTGTTTTTT. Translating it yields CSVPQPGTDTGELFF.

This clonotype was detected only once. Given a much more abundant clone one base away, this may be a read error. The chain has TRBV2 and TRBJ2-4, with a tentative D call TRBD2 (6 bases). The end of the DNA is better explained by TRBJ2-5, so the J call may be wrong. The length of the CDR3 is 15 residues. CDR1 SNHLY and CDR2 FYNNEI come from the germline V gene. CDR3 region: CTSSEVRGSRETQYF. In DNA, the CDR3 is TGTACCAGCAGTGAAGTGCGGGGTTCCCGAGAGACCCAGTACTTC.

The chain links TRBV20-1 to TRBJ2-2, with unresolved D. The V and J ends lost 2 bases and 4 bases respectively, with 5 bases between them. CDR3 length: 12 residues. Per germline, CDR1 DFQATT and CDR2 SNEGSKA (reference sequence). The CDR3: CSARSGTGELFF. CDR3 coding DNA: TGCAGTGCTAGATCCGGCACCGGGGAGCTGTTTTTT.

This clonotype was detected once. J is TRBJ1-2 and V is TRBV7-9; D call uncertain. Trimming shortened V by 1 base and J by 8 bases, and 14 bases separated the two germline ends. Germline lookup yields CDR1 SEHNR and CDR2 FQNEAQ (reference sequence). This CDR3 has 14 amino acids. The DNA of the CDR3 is TGTGCCAGCAGCTTAGGATCTGGGTCGGGCGGCTACACCTTC. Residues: CASSLGSGSGGYTF.

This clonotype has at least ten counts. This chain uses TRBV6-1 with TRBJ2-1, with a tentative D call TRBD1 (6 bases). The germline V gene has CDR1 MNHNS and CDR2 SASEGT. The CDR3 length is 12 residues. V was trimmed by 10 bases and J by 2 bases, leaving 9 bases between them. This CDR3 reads CATSGAYNEQFF. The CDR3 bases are TGTGCCACATCAGGGGCCTACAATGAGCAGTTCTTC.

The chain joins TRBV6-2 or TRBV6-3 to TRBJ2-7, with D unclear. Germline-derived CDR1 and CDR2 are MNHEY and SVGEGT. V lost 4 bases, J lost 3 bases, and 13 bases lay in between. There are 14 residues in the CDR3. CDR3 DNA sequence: TGTGCCAGCAGTTTCTCCCCCACACGCTACGAGCAGTACTTC. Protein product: CASSFSPTRYEQYF.